This entry features one TCR beta chain sequence. Noted time point: new active TB diagnosis, blood taken before or within 7 days of starting treatment. This CDR3 spans 16 amino acids. Deletions cut 2 bases from V and 1 base from J, with 14 bases between. CDR1 and CDR2 (germline): MNHEY, SVGAGI. Libraries were prepared by immunoSEQ multiplex PCR; TCRdb keeps only in-frame clonotypes and omits some of them. The sample holds approximately 40,000 clones, 94% seen once. The record originates from a study of T cells in tuberculosis. V usage is TRBV6-5 and J usage is TRBJ1-2, with D possibly TRBD1 on 5 matching bases. The clonotype was recovered from an adult with tuberculosis. The input for sequencing was PBMCs, taken at tuberculosis diagnosis. The CDR3 nucleotides read TGTGCCAGCAGTTACCCTCTCGGGGGAGGTAACTATGGCTACACCTTC. This translates into CASSYPLGGGNYGYTF.